This T cell receptor beta chain was sequenced for a study of human versus mouse CDR3 diversity and MHC coevolution. Study-level points and caveats: Among all groups, two of three human donors showed least clonal inequality.

Turning to this clone: Its matching antigen is unknown.

TCRdb's copy holds only in-frame clones and misses some; the assay was immunoSEQ multiplex PCR. The sample consists of some 60,000 clones, roughly 94% of them appearing once. In germline, CDR1 is MGHDK, CDR2 SYGVNS. The ends were cut back, 1 base at V and 8 bases at J, with 11 bases in the middle. This CDR3 spans 13 amino acids. Sorting isolated naive CD4 T cells lacking CD45RO and expressing CD62L. This TCR was sampled from a person in their sixties in good health. The chain recombines TRBV25-1 with TRBJ1-2, with D unclear. The sample consisted of naive CD4+ T cells from blood. The sample's subset: CD45RO-negative CD62L-positive naive CD4 T cells. CDR3 in amino acids: CASSEWRGFGYTF. The CDR3 DNA is TGTGCCAGCAGTGAATGGCGGGGTTTCGGCTACACCTTC.